These T cell receptor beta chains were read from a single sample in a study of blood T cells in healthy people across ages. TCRdb processed the 5' RACE reads anew with MiXCR; each CDR3 protein has one entry. The table records roughly 1.4 million distinct CDR3 sequences, approximately 59% of them present only once. Source material: blood. The receptors here all came from a man between 18 and 35 years old in good health. CDR3s include the opening cysteine and the closing phenylalanine or tryptophan. The D gene is left open where the match is weak. Rows may omit the clone size; those that give it use once, few, many or a size class.

TRBD2	.	TRBV15	TRBJ2-7	CATSPSGGTFYEQYF	TGTGCCACCAGCCCTAGCGGGGGGACCTTCTACGAGCAGTACTTC
.	.	TRBV4-3	TRBJ2-1	CASSRLPRDPNEQFF	TGCGCCAGCAGCCGCCTCCCTAGGGACCCCAATGAGCAGTTCTTC
.	few	TRBV7-2	TRBJ2-5	CASSVLGRGPLQETQYF	TGTGCCAGCAGCGTACTAGGGCGGGGGCCACTCCAAGAGACCCAGTACTTC
.	.	TRBV12-3/TRBV12-4	TRBJ2-4	CASLGSKNIQYF	TGTGCCAGCCTCGGGTCCAAAAACATTCAGTACTTC
TRBD2	.	TRBV27	TRBJ2-5	CASSYGTSGGEETQYF	TGTGCCAGCAGTTACGGGACTAGCGGGGGGGAAGAGACCCAGTACTTC
.	few	TRBV28	TRBJ2-7	CASSLLQIGTAWIYEQYF	TGTGCCAGCAGTTTACTCCAAATTGGTACAGCCTGGATTTACGAGCAGTACTTC
.	.	TRBV29-1	TRBJ2-4	CSVEDSASSGEQYF	TGCAGCGTTGAAGATAGTGCCTCGTCCGGGGAGCAGTACTTC
TRBD1	.	TRBV24-1	TRBJ2-1	CATSGTGGPNEQFF	TGTGCCACCAGTGGGACAGGGGGTCCTAATGAGCAGTTCTTC
.	.	TRBV20-1	TRBJ2-1	CSARTVLNEQFF	TGCAGTGCTAGGACAGTTCTCAATGAGCAGTTCTTC
.	once	TRBV6-5	TRBJ2-5	CASSYPQGNQYF	TGTGCCAGCAGTTACCCTCAGGGTAATCAGTACTTC
.	.	TRBV20-1	TRBJ2-7	CSASVGHPTYEQYF	TGCAGTGCTAGTGTGGGACACCCGACCTACGAGCAGTACTTC
TRBD1	many	TRBV27	TRBJ2-7	CASSLATGGTYEQYF	TGTGCCAGCAGTTTAGCGACAGGGGGAACCTACGAGCAGTACTTC
.	few	TRBV29-1	TRBJ2-7	CSVYGRGATYEQYF	TGCAGCGTCTACGGACGGGGGGCGACCTACGAGCAGTACTTC
.	.	TRBV4-3	TRBJ2-1	CASSHSGEREQFF	TGCGCCAGCAGCCACTCAGGGGAACGCGAGCAGTTCTTC